The subject of this entry is one T cell receptor (beta chain). Antigen unknown. TCRdb reprocessed the 5' RACE reads and reports one entry per CDR3 protein, with no DNA. The sample's table shows about 150,000 distinct CDR3 sequences. The data were taken from a study of T cells expressing NK-cell markers. Study context: All TCR beta repertoires analysed originated from sorted CD3+CD56+NKG2C+, CD3+CD56+NKG2C- and CD3+CD56-NKG2C+ T cells. Just one sequenced donor of eight was HCMV-seronegative, while seven were seropositive.

This CDR3 spans 15 amino acids. Findings and limits, study-wide: The CD3+CD56-NKG2C+ fraction of several donors was also led by these clonotypes. There remained a lack of clarity about HCMV specificity of expanded NKG2C+ T cell clones.

The chain recombines TRBV12-3 or TRBV12-4 with TRBJ2-1; TCRdb names TRBD1, which stays unverified in the absence of DNA. The sample comprised blood T cells: a sorted CD56 or NKG2C T cell subset, CD4+ or CD8+ T cells, or bulk PBMC T cells (not recorded which). This TCR was sampled from a man in his late teens or twenties in good health. The CDR3 sequence: CASSQGTAGWNEQFF.